The sequence of this T cell receptor beta chain was determined in a study of cytomegalovirus exposure and HLA in healthy donors. Overall study results and limits: Later genetic work tied a missense DCLRE1C variant to beta-chain V and J trimming.

For this clone: As yet, its antigen is unknown.

Researchers ran the PCR with 60 Vbeta and 13 Jbeta primers. Profiling relied on immunoSEQ multiplex PCR, and the TCRdb table lists in-frame clones only, not all of them. The sample has 90,000 to 100,000 clones; approximately 80% are singletons. The CDR3 runs 18 residues. Germline V gives CDR1 SGHRS, CDR2 YFSETQ. V was clipped by 0 bases and J by 6 bases; unmatched bases: 13. This clonotype was obtained from a woman aged 40 to 50 in good health and CMV-seronegative. The rearrangement joins TRBV5-1 to TRBJ2-1, with 9 positions matching TRBD1. The material sequenced was PBMCs. The CDR3 is CASSLEHYGQGISNEQFF. DNA of the CDR3: TGCGCCAGCAGCTTGGAACATTACGGACAGGGGATATCCAATGAGCAGTTCTTC.